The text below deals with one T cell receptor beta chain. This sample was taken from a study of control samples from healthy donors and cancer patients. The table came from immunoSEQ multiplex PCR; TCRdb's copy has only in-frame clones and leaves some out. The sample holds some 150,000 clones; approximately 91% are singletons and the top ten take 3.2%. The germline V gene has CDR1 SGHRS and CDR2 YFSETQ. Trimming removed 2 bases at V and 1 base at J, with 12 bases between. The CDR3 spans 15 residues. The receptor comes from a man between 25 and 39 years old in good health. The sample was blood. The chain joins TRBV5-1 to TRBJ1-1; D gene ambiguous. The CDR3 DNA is TGCGCCAGCAGCTTACAGAGGGTTAAGAACACTGAAGCTTTCTTT. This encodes CASSLQRVKNTEAFF.